Listed here are 29 T cell receptor beta chains from one sample, sequenced in a study of T cell responses to AZD1222 COVID-19 vaccine. Using immunoSEQ multiplex PCR, the repertoire was profiled, and TCRdb retains in-frame clones only, with some absent. The sample lists tens of thousands of clones, 90% occurring once. The material was peripheral blood, obtained on day 0 of AZD1222 vaccination. Every receptor here comes from an adult in good health.

The J gene is TRBJ2-7, the V gene TRBV19; 8 bases agree with TRBD1. The length of the CDR3 is 14 residues. After removal of 4 bases from V and 6 bases from J, the junction contained 8 bases not matched to a gene. Looked up from germline, CDR1 is LNHDA and CDR2 is SQIVND (reference sequence). As DNA, the CDR3 is TGTGCCAGTAGTAAAGCGACAGGGGTGGGCGAGCAGTACTTC. This encodes CASSKATGVGEQYF.

The chain carries TRBV14 and TRBJ1-2; D is ambiguous. The CDR3 is 13 amino acids. The V end was cut by 1 base, the J end by 7 bases, with 10 bases between. Germline V gives CDR1 SGHDN, CDR2 FVKESK. In nucleotides, the CDR3 is TGTGCCAGCAGCCAAGGGTCCAGGCGTGGCTACACCTTC. Protein product: CASSQGSRRGYTF.

V usage is TRBV5-8 and J usage is TRBJ1-2; no clear D gene. CDR3 length: 13 residues. V lost 0 bases, J lost 3 bases, and 6 bases lay in between. In germline, CDR1 is SGHTS, CDR2 YDEGEE. The CDR3 DNA sequence: TGTGCCAGCAGCTTGGAAACCCACTATGGCTACACCTTC. This encodes CASSLETHYGYTF.

CDR3 in amino acids: CASRTGTDPYEQYF. The CDR3 bases are TGTGCCAGCAGAACCGGGACCGACCCCTACGAGCAGTACTTC. The rearrangement joins TRBV28 to TRBJ2-7; the D call may be TRBD1 or TRBD2 (5 bases each). V was shortened by 6 bases and J by 2 bases, with 14 bases between the two germline ends. Germline CDR1 and CDR2: MDHEN and SYDVKM. This CDR3 contains 14 residues. Using reference TRBV28 and TRBJ2-7 for the parts outside the CDR3, the full variable domain is DVKVTQSSRYLVKRTGEKVFLECVQDMDHENMFWYRQDPGLGLRLIYFSYDVKMKEKGDIPEGYSVSREKKERFSLILESASTNQTSMYLCASRTGTDPYEQYFGPGTRLTVT.

The chain combines TRBV28 with TRBJ2-7; 9 nucleotides line up with TRBD1. With 6 bases clipped from V and 6 bases from J, the junction kept 9 bases outside the gene matches. Germline values: CDR1 MDHEN, CDR2 SYDVKM. The CDR3 is made up of 14 amino acids. CDR3 bases: TGTGCCAGCAGCCCTACGGGACAGGGATCCGAGCAGTACTTC. It encodes CASSPTGQGSEQYF.

This clone was seen a few times. V and J are TRBV29-1 and TRBJ2-7; D uncertain. Germline values: CDR1 SQVTM, CDR2 ANQGSEA. The CDR3 contains 15 residues. V was pared by 3 bases and J by 0 bases, with 15 bases between. In nucleotides, the CDR3 is TGCAGCGTTGATGGGCTGGCAGGTCACTCCTACGAGCAGTACTTC. Amino acid sequence: CSVDGLAGHSYEQYF.

The chain has TRBV19 and TRBJ2-2, with D hard to call. The CDR3 runs to 13 residues. Trimming removed 4 bases at V and 3 bases at J, with 6 bases between. Per the germline V gene, CDR1 is LNHDA and CDR2 is SQIVND (reference sequence). DNA for the CDR3: TGTGCCAGTAGTAAGGGCTACACCGGGGAGCTGTTTTTT. It specifies CASSKGYTGELFF. The whole variable domain, remainder taken from reference TRBV19 and TRBJ2-2, is DGGITQSPKYLFRKEGQNVTLSCEQNLNHDAMYWYRQDPGQGLRLIYYSQIVNDFQKGDIAEGYSVSREKKESFPLTVTSAQKNPTAFYLCASSKGYTGELFFGEGSRLTVL.

The CDR3, as DNA: TGTGCCAGCAGCCTAGCGGGACTTAGCACAGATACGCAGTATTTT. Protein product: CASSLAGLSTDTQYF. The V call is TRBV9, the J call TRBJ2-3, with 9 bases that match TRBD2. This CDR3 has 15 residues. Germline V gene lookup returns CDR1 SGDLS and CDR2 YYNGEE. Unmatched junction bases numbered 3, after V lost 4 bases and J lost 0 bases. The full variable domain, rest sourced from reference TRBV9 and TRBJ2-3, is DSGVTQTPKHLITATGQRVTLRCSPRSGDLSVYWYQQSLDQGLQFLIQYYNGEERAKGNILERFSAQQFPDLHSELNLSSLELGDSALYFCASSLAGLSTDTQYFGPGTRLTVL.

The chain employs TRBV19 and TRBJ2-7, with D perhaps TRBD1 (5 bases). Per the germline V gene, CDR1 is LNHDA and CDR2 is SQIVND (reference sequence). V lost 10 bases to trimming and J lost 2 bases, with 18 bases between them. The CDR3 length is 14 residues. CDR3 nucleotides: TGTGCCACCAGAAGAACAGGTGGAACCTACGAGCAGTACTTC. Its protein product is CATRRTGGTYEQYF. Using reference TRBV19 and TRBJ2-7 for the parts outside the CDR3, the full variable domain is DGGITQSPKYLFRKEGQNVTLSCEQNLNHDAMYWYRQDPGQGLRLIYYSQIVNDFQKGDIAEGYSVSREKKESFPLTVTSAQKNPTAFYLCATRRTGGTYEQYFGPGTRLTVT.

The V gene is TRBV9, the J gene TRBJ1-1; no clear D. V was clipped by 3 bases and J by 1 base, with 22 bases between them. CDR3 size: 18 residues. CDR1 and CDR2 from the germline V gene are SGDLS and YYNGEE. Here the CDR3 reads CASSATSGSFFGNTEAFF. CDR3 nucleotide sequence: TGTGCCAGCAGCGCAACCTCTGGTTCCTTTTTTGGGAACACTGAAGCTTTCTTT. Complete variable domain (other parts from reference TRBV9 and TRBJ1-1): DSGVTQTPKHLITATGQRVTLRCSPRSGDLSVYWYQQSLDQGLQFLIQYYNGEERAKGNILERFSAQQFPDLHSELNLSSLELGDSALYFCASSATSGSFFGNTEAFFGQGTRLTVV.

The chain has TRBV18 and TRBJ1-5; D gene ambiguous. The V end was cut by 2 bases, the J end by 1 base, with 9 bases between. The CDR3 runs to 15 residues. The germline CDR1 and CDR2 sequences are KGHSH and LQKENI. The CDR3 reads CASSPTGTSNQPQHF. CDR3 sequence (DNA): TGTGCCAGCTCACCAACGGGTACGAGCAATCAGCCCCAGCATTTT.

J is TRBJ1-2 and V is TRBV6-2 or TRBV6-3; TRBD1 matches at 7 bases. This CDR3 contains 15 residues. The V and J ends lost 6 bases and 1 base, in that order; junction bases with no gene match: 8. In germline, CDR1 is MNHEY, CDR2 SVGEGT. CDR3 region: CASSDPGTDNYGYTF. As DNA, the CDR3 is TGTGCCAGCAGCGATCCCGGGACAGATAACTATGGCTACACCTTC.

V is TRBV5-4 and J is TRBJ2-2; 8 bases are shared with TRBD2. In germline, CDR1 is SGHNT, CDR2 YYREEE (reference sequence). CDR3 size: 15 residues. The J segment lost 2 bases and the V segment lost 4 bases, leaving 4 bases of the junction unmatched. CDR3 bases: TGTGCCAGCAGCGCGCGGGGGGACAACACCGGGGAGCTGTTTTTT. Its translation: CASSARGDNTGELFF.

DNA for the CDR3: TGTGCCAGCAGCTTAGGCGGGACAGGGATCTCAGATACGCAGTATTTT. As protein: CASSLGGTGISDTQYF. The chain has TRBV7-3 and TRBJ2-3, with TRBD1 identical over 9 bases. V shed 2 bases and J 4 bases; nucleotides not matched to a gene: 7. CDR3 length: 16 amino acids. CDR1 and CDR2 from the germline V gene are SGHTA and FQGTGA.

The chain employs TRBV9 and TRBJ2-2, with D unclear. Germline CDR1 is SGDLS and CDR2 is YYNGEE. The CDR3 covers 15 residues. The ends were cut back, 0 bases at V and 1 base at J, with 7 bases in the middle. DNA of the CDR3: TGTGCCAGCAGCGTAGCGGGCGAGAACACCGGGGAGCTGTTTTTT. It yields the protein CASSVAGENTGELFF. The full variable domain, its missing parts supplied by reference TRBV9 and TRBJ2-2, is DSGVTQTPKHLITATGQRVTLRCSPRSGDLSVYWYQQSLDQGLQFLIQYYNGEERAKGNILERFSAQQFPDLHSELNLSSLELGDSALYFCASSVAGENTGELFFGEGSRLTVL.

By proportion, this clone is medium-sized. As DNA, the CDR3 is TGTGCCAGCAGTGAAGCCCCCCCGGGAGTTCAGCCCCAGCATTTT. This gives the protein CASSEAPPGVQPQHF. J is TRBJ1-5 and V is TRBV2; D not certain. The CDR3 contains 15 residues. The germline V gene encodes CDR1 SNHLY and CDR2 FYNNEI. The V and J ends lost 0 bases and 6 bases respectively, with 12 bases between them.

The chain carries TRBV7-3 and TRBJ2-7; D tentatively fits TRBD1 or TRBD2 (5 bases each). This CDR3 region has 14 residues. Germline V gives CDR1 SGHTA, CDR2 FQGTGA. The ends were cut back, 1 base at V and 4 bases at J, with 11 bases in the middle. The DNA for the CDR3 is TGTGCCAGCAGCTTAAGTTCCGGGGCGTACGAGCAGTACTTC. Residues: CASSLSSGAYEQYF.

The J gene is TRBJ1-4, the V gene TRBV10-3, with a weak D call TRBD1 (5 bases). The V and J ends lost 6 bases and 0 bases respectively, with 8 bases between them. This CDR3 spans 14 amino acids. Germline V gives CDR1 ENHRY, CDR2 SYGVKD. The CDR3 here is CAISRGTTNEKLFF. CDR3 DNA: TGTGCCATCAGCCGGGGGACAACTAATGAAAAACTGTTTTTT.

CDR3 coding DNA: TGTGCCAGCAGTTTATCTGGGTTCGTAGGACGGAACCCCGTGAACACTGAAGCTTTCTTT. It yields the protein CASSLSGFVGRNPVNTEAFF. The chain couples TRBV27 to TRBJ1-1; the D is unclear. V was pared by 0 bases and J by 0 bases, with 23 bases between. From germline, CDR1 is MNHEY and CDR2 SMNVEV (reference sequence). The CDR3 contains 20 residues.

This chain joins TRBV14 and TRBJ2-6; no definite D call. Looked up from germline, CDR1 is SGHDN and CDR2 is FVKESK. With 4 bases removed from V and 0 bases from J, the gap between germline ends came to 13 bases. The CDR3 extends over 17 amino acids. For the CDR3, the DNA is TGTGCCAGCAGCCGCGTCAGGATCAACTCTGGGGCCAACGTCCTGACTTTC. Residues: CASSRVRINSGANVLTF.

The chain employs TRBV9 and TRBJ1-1; D not resolved. The CDR3 sequence is 13 residues long. In germline, CDR1 is SGDLS, CDR2 YYNGEE. Deletions cut 1 base from V and 7 bases from J, with 11 bases between. In nucleotides, the CDR3 is TGTGCCAGCAGCGTACAGGCAGTGGGTGAAGCTTTCTTT. Its translation: CASSVQAVGEAFF.

V usage is TRBV7-9 and J usage is TRBJ1-2; tentative D call: TRBD1 (5 bases). Deletions cut 2 bases from V and 6 bases from J, with 16 bases between. Germline V gene sequence: CDR1 SEHNR, CDR2 FQNEAQ (reference sequence). This CDR3 has 15 residues. CDR3 nucleotides: TGTGCCAGCAGCTTACCCGAGACAGTCGTGGATGGCTACACCTTC. It yields the protein CASSLPETVVDGYTF.

The chain has TRBV15 and TRBJ1-5, with no clear D. This CDR3 has 16 residues. Germline V gene lookup returns CDR1 LNHNV and CDR2 YYDKDF (reference sequence). Trimming pared 0 bases from V and 2 bases from J, leaving 11 bases between. In DNA, the CDR3 is TGTGCCACCAGCAGAGATCTTGTCGGGCGCAATCAGCCCCAGCATTTT. Translating it yields CATSRDLVGRNQPQHF.

The genes are TRBV19 and TRBJ2-1; D is ambiguous. V was shortened by 1 base and J by 6 bases, with 13 bases between the two germline ends. Germline CDR1 and CDR2: LNHDA and SQIVND (reference sequence). This CDR3 has 15 amino acids. Here the CDR3 DNA reads TGTGCCAGTAGTATAGCCCCCCTACCGAGCAATGAGCAGTTCTTC. Translating it yields CASSIAPLPSNEQFF.

This rearrangement joins TRBV19 to TRBJ1-2; 7 bases fit TRBD1. The trim removed 6 bases at V and 7 bases at J, leaving 5 bases unmatched. In germline, CDR1 is LNHDA, CDR2 SQIVND (reference sequence). The CDR3 extends over 12 amino acids. CDR3 sequence (DNA): TGTGCCAGTAGCCGTGACAGGGCTGGCTACACCTTC. This codes for CASSRDRAGYTF.

The rearrangement uses TRBV24-1 and TRBJ1-2; D gene ambiguous. V was trimmed by 4 bases and J by 8 bases, leaving 22 bases between them. The CDR3 consists of 16 residues. The germline V gene encodes CDR1 KGHDR and CDR2 SFDVKD. CDR3 nucleotides: TGTGCCACCAGTGACATGCGAGGAGGTGGGCTCGACGGCTACACCTTC. It specifies CATSDMRGGGLDGYTF.

This chain links TRBV3-1 (or the pseudogene TRBV3-2) with TRBJ2-5; 13 nucleotides line up with TRBD2. The CDR3 covers 16 residues. Germline trimming cut 4 bases from V and 5 bases from J; bases unmatched to any gene: 7. Germline loops: CDR1 LGHDT, CDR2 YNNKEL (reference sequence). Written as DNA, the CDR3 is TGTGCCAGCAGCCGGCGACTAGCGGGGGGTCGGGAGACCCAGTACTTC. Translating it yields CASSRRLAGGRETQYF.

The V and J genes are TRBV11-2 and TRBJ1-3; TRBD1 is a possible D gene (5 bases). The germline V gene has CDR1 SGHAT and CDR2 FQNNGV. The CDR3 runs to 17 residues. V dropped 2 bases and J dropped 0 bases, with 14 bases sitting between them. The CDR3 protein is CASSLRLTGHSGNTIYF. The CDR3 nucleotides are TGTGCCAGCAGCTTAAGGCTTACAGGCCACTCTGGAAACACCATATATTTT.

The chain is built from TRBV7-9 and TRBJ1-6, with D possibly matching TRBD1 (6 bases). The CDR3 length is 15 residues. The V end was cut by 5 bases, the J end by 8 bases, with 16 bases between. From germline, CDR1 is SEHNR and CDR2 FQNEAQ (reference sequence). DNA for the CDR3: TGTGCCAGCAGCCTTGGGGCGGCAGGGGATTCACCCCTCCACTTT. Translating gives CASSLGAAGDSPLHF.